These 4 T cell receptor beta chains originate from one sample sequenced in a study of blood T cell repertoires in COVID-19. Libraries were prepared by immunoSEQ multiplex PCR; TCRdb keeps only in-frame clonotypes and omits some of them. The sample yields over 85,000 clones, less than 85% seen once. Sequenced sample: peripheral blood. The receptor source for this set is a woman older than 75 with acute or convalescent COVID-19.

The chain uses TRBV6-1 and TRBJ2-6; 9 bases are a match to TRBD1. The CDR3 length is 17 residues. CDR1 and CDR2 (germline): MNHNS, SASEGT. Germline trimming cut 3 bases from V and 2 bases from J; bases unmatched to any gene: 5. DNA of the CDR3: TGTGCCAGCAGTGAGGGGGACAGGGTCGCTGGGGCCAACGTCCTGACTTTC. Translated: CASSEGDRVAGANVLTF.

The chain has TRBV7-3 and TRBJ2-3; 10 bases are shared with TRBD2. Trimming took 5 bases from V and 4 from J; bases not matched to a gene: 6. Germline V gene data show CDR1 as SGHTA and CDR2 as FQGTGA. This CDR3 is 15 amino acids long. CDR3 in DNA: TGTGCCAGCAGCCCCAGCGGGGGGGCCCCAGATACGCAGTATTTT. It is translated as CASSPSGGAPDTQYF.

The chain is built from TRBV7-9 and TRBJ2-7; maybe TRBD1 (5 bases). Germline values: CDR1 SEHNR, CDR2 FQNEAQ (reference sequence). V gave up 7 bases and J gave up 0 bases, with 19 bases separating them. The CDR3 is 16 residues long. The CDR3 spells CASNRWGSPSSYEQYF. Here the CDR3 DNA reads TGTGCCAGCAACCGATGGGGCAGCCCTAGCTCCTACGAGCAGTACTTC.

This chain joins TRBV30 and TRBJ2-1; tentatively, D is TRBD2 (6 bases). This CDR3 comprises 15 residues. Per the germline V gene, CDR1 is GTSNPN and CDR2 is SVGIG (reference sequence). Trimming pared 4 bases from V and 0 bases from J, leaving 13 bases between. DNA for the CDR3: TGTGCCTGGACTAAGGGGACTGTCTCCTACAATGAGCAGTTCTTC. Its translation: CAWTKGTVSYNEQFF.